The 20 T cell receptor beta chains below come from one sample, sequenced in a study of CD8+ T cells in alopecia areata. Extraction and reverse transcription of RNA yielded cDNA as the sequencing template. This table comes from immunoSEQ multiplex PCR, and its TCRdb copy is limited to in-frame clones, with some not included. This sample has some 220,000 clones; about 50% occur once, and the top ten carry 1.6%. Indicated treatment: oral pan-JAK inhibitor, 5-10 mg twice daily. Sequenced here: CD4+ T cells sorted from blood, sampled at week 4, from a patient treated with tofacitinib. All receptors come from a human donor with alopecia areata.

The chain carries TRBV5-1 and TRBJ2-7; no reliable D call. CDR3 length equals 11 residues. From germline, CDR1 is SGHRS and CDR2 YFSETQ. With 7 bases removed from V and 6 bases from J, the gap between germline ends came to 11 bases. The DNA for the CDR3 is TGCGCCAGCCGTTCGTTCGGCGAGCAGTACTTC. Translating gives CASRSFGEQYF. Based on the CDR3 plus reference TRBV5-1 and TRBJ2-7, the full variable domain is KAGVTQTPRYLIKTRGQQVTLSCSPISGHRSVSWYQQTPGQGLQFLFEYFSETQRNKGNFPGRFSGRQFSNSRSEMNVSTLELGDSALYLCASRSFGEQYFGPGTRLTVT.

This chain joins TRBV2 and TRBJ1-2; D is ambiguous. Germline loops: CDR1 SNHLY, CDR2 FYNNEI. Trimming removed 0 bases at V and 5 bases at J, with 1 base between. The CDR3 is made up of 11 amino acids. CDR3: CASSEAYGYTF. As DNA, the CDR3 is TGTGCCAGCAGTGAAGCTTATGGCTACACCTTC.

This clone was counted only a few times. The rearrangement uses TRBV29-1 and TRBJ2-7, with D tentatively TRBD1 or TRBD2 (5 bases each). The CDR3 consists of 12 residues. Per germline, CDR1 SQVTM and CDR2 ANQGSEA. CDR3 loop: CTIGAGAYEQYF. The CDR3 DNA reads TGCACCATTGGGGCGGGTGCCTACGAGCAGTACTTC.

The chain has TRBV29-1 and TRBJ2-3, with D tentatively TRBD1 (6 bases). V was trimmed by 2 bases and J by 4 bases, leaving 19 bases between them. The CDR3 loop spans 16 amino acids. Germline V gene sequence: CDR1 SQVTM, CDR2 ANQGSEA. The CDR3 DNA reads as TGCAGCGTTGAACACCGGGACACACGGCGATCAGATACGCAGTATTTT. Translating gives CSVEHRDTRRSDTQYF.

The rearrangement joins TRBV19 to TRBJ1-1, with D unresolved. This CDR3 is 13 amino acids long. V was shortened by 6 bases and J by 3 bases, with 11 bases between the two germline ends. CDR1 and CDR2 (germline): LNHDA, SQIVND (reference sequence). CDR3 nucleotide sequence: TGTGCCAGTAGCCTTCCCTCGGACACTGAAGCTTTCTTT. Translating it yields CASSLPSDTEAFF.

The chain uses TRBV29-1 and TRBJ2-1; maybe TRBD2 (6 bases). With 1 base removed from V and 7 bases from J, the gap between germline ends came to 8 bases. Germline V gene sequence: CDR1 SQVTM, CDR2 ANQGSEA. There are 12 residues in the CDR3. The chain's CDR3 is CSVEVGRNEQFF. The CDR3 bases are TGCAGCGTTGAAGTGGGGAGGAATGAGCAGTTCTTC.

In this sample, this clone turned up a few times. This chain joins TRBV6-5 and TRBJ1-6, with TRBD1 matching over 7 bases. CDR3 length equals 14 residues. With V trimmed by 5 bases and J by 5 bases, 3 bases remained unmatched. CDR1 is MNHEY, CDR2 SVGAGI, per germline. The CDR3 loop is CASSVDRDNSPLHF. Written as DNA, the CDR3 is TGTGCCAGCAGTGTCGACAGGGATAATTCACCCCTCCACTTT.

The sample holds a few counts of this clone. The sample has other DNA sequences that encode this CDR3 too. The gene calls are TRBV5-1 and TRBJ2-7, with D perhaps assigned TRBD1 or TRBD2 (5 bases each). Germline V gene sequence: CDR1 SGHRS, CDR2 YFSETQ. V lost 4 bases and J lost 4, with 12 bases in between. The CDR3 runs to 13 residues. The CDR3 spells CASSLGASYEQYF. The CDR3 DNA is TGCGCCAGCAGCCTCGGGGCTTCGTACGAGCAGTACTTC.

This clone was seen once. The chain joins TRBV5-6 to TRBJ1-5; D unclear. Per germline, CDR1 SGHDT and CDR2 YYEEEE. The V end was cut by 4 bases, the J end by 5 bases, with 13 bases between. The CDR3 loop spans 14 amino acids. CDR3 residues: CASSLRNRDQPQHF. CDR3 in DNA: TGTGCCAGCAGCCTGAGGAACCGGGATCAGCCCCAGCATTTT.

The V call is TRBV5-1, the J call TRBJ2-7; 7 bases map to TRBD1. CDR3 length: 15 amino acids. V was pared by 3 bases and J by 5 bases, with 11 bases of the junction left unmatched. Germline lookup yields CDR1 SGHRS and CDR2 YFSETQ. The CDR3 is CASSSHLQGLDEQYF. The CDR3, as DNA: TGCGCCAGCAGCTCACACCTACAGGGGCTCGACGAGCAGTACTTC. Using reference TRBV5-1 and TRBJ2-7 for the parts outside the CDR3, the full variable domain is KAGVTQTPRYLIKTRGQQVTLSCSPISGHRSVSWYQQTPGQGLQFLFEYFSETQRNKGNFPGRFSGRQFSNSRSEMNVSTLELGDSALYLCASSSHLQGLDEQYFGPGTRLTVT.

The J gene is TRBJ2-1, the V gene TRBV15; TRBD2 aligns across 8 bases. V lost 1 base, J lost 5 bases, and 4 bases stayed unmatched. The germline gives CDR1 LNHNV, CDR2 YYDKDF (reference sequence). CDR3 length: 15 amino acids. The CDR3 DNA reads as TGTGCCACCAGCAGAGTGGCGGGGGGCCACAATGAGCAGTTCTTC. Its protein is CATSRVAGGHNEQFF.

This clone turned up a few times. The CDR3 DNA sequence: TGTGCCAGCAGTGAAGGGATCTCTGGGGCCAACGTCCTGACTTTC. This codes for CASSEGISGANVLTF. This sequence joins TRBV6-1 and TRBJ2-6; unclear D gene. V shed 1 base and J shed 0 bases, with 4 bases lying between them. The CDR3 sequence is 15 residues long. Germline CDR1 MNHNS, CDR2 SASEGT.

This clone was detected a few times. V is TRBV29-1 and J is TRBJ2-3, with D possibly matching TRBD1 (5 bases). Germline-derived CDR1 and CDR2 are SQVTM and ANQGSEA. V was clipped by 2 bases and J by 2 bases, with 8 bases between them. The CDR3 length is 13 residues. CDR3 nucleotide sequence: TGCAGCGTTGAACTAGGACACACAGATACGCAGTATTTT. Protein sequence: CSVELGHTDTQYF.

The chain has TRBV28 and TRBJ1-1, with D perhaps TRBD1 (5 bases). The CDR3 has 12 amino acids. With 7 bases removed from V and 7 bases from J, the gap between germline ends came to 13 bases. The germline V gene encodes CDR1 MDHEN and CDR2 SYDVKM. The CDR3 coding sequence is TGTGCCAGCACTTTCGGGGGGGTTGAAGCTTTCTTT. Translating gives CASTFGGVEAFF.

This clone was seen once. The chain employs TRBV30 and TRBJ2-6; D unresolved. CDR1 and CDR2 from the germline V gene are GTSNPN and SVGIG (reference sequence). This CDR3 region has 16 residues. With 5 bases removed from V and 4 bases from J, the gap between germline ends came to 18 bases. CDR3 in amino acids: CAWAVGVMGGANVLTF. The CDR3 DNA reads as TGTGCCTGGGCCGTTGGCGTTATGGGGGGGGCCAACGTCCTGACTTTC.

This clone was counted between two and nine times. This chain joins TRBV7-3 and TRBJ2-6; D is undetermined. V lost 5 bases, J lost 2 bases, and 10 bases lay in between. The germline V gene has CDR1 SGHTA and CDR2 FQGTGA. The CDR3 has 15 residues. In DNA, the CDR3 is TGTGCCAGCAGCGCAGGACGGGCTGGGGCCAACGTCCTGACTTTC. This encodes CASSAGRAGANVLTF.

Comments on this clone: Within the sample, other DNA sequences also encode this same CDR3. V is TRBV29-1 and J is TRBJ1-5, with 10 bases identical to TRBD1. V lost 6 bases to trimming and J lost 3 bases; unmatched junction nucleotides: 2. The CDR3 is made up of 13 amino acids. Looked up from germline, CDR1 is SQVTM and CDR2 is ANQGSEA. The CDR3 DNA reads TGCAGCGTGGGACAGGGGAACAATCAGCCCCAGCATTTT. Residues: CSVGQGNNQPQHF.

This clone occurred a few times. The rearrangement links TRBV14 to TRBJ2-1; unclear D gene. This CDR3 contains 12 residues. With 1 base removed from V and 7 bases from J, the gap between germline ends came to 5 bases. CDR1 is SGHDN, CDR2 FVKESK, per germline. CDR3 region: CASSQVWNEQFF. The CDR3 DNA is TGTGCCAGCAGCCAAGTGTGGAATGAGCAGTTCTTC.

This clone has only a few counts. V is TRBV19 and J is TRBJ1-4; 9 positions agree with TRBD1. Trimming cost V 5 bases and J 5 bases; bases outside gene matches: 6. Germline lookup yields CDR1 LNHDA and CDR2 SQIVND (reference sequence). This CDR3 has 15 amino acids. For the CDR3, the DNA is TGTGCCAGTAGTTCAGCCGGGACAGGGAATGAAAAACTGTTTTTT. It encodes CASSSAGTGNEKLFF.

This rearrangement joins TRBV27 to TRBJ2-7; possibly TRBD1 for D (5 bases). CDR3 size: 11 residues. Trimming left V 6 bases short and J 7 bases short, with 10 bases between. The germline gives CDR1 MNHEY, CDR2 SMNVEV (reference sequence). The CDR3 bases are TGTGCCAGCAGCTACAACAGGGAGCAGTACTTC. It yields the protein CASSYNREQYF.